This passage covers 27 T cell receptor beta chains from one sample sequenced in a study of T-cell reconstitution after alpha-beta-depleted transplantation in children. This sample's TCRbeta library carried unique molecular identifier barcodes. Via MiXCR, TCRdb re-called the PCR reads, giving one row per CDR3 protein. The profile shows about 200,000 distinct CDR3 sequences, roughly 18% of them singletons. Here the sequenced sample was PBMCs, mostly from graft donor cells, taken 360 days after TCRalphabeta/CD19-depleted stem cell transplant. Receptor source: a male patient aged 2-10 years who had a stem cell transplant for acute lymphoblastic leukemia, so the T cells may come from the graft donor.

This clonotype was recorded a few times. CDR3 protein: CSARTVNTEAFF. Written as DNA, the CDR3 is TGCAGCGCCAGGACAGTGAACACTGAAGCTTTCTTT. This chain uses TRBV29-1 with TRBJ1-1; TRBD1 is a possible D gene (6 bases). The CDR3 sequence is 12 residues long. Trimming left V 7 bases short and J 0 bases short, with 9 bases between. The germline gives CDR1 SQVTM, CDR2 ANQGSEA.

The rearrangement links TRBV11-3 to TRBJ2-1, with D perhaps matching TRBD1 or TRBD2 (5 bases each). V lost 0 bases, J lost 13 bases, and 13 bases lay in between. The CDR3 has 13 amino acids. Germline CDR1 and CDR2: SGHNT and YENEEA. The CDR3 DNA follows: TGTGCCAGCAGCTTAGACCCTGGGACGGTACAGTTCTTC. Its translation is CASSLDPGTVQFF.

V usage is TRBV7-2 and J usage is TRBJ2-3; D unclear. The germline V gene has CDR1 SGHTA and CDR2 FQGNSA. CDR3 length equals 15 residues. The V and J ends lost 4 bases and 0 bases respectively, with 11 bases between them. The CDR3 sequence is CASSSSAFSTDTQYF. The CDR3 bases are TGTGCCAGCAGCTCTTCAGCCTTTAGCACAGATACGCAGTATTTT.

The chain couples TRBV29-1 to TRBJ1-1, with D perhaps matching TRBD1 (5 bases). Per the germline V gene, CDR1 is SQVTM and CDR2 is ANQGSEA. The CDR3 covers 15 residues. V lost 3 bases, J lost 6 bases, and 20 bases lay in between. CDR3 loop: CSVDGDSLWAPEAFF. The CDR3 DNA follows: TGCAGCGTTGACGGGGACTCACTATGGGCGCCTGAAGCTTTCTTT.

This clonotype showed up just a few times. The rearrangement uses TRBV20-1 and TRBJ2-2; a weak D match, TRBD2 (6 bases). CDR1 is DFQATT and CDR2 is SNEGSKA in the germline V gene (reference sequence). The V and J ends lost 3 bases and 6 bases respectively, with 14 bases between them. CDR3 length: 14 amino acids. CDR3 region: CSASSLAIPGELFF. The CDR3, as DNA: TGCAGTGCTAGCTCGCTAGCGATCCCCGGGGAGCTGTTTTTT.

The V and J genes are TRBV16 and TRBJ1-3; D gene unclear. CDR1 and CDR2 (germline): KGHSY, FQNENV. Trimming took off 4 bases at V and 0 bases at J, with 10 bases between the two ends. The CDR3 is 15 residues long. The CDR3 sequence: CASSRTSISGNTIYF. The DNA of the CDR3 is TGTGCCAGCAGCCGGACGTCTATCTCTGGAAACACCATATATTTT. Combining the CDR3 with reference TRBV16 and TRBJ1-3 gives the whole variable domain GEEVAQTPKHLVRGEGQKAKLYCAPIKGHSYVFWYQQVLKNEFKFLISFQNENVFDETGMPKERFSAKCLPNSPCSLEIQATKLEDSAVYFCASSRTSISGNTIYFGEGSWLTVV.

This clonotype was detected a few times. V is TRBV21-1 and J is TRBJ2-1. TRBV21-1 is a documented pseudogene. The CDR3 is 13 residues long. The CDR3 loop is CASHRGSYNEQFF. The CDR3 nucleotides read TGTGCCAGCCACAGGGGCTCCTACAATGAGCAGTTCTTC.

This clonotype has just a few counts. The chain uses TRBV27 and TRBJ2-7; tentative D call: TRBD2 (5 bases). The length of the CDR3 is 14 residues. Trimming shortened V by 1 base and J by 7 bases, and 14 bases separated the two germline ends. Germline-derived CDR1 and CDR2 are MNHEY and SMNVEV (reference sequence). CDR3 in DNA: TGTGCCAGCAGTTTATACCTACCGGGGAGTGAGCAGTACTTC. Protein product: CASSLYLPGSEQYF.

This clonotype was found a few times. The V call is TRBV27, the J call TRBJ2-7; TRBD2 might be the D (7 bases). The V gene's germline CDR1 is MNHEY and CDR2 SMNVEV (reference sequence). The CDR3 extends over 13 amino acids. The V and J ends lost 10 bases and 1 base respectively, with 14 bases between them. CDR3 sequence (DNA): TGTGCCACCAGACGGGGGGCATCCTACGAGCAGTACTTC. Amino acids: CATRRGASYEQYF.

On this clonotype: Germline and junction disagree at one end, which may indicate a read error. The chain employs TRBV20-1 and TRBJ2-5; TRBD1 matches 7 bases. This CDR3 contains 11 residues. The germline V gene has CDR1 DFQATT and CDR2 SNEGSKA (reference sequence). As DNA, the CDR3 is TGCAGTGCTAGAATCGGACAGGTCGCGAACTTC. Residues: CSARIGQVANF.

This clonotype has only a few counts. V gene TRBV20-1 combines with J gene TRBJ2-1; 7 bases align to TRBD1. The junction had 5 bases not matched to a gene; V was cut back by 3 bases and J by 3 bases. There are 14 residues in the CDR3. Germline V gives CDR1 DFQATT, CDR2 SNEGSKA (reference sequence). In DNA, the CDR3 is TGCAGTGCTAGCAAGGGGGCCTTCTACAATGAGCAGTTCTTC. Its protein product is CSASKGAFYNEQFF.

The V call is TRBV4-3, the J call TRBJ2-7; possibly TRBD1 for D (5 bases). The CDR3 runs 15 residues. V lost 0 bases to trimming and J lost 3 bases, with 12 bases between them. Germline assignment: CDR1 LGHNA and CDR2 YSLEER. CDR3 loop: CASSQESGYRYEQYF. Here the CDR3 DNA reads TGCGCCAGCAGCCAAGAGTCAGGGTATCGCTACGAGCAGTACTTC.

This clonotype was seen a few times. For the CDR3, the DNA is TGTGCCAGCAGACCCCTAGCGGGGGGGCTTATAGATACGCAGTATTTT. It translates to CASRPLAGGLIDTQYF. The chain recombines TRBV2 with TRBJ2-3, with 12 bases that match TRBD2. V lost 6 bases to trimming and J lost 5 bases; unmatched junction nucleotides: 9. This CDR3 has 16 residues. From germline, CDR1 is SNHLY and CDR2 FYNNEI.

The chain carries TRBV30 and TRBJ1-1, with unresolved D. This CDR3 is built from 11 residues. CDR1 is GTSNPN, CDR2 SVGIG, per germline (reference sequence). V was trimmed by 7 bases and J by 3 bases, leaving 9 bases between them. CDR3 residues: CALDRYTEAFF. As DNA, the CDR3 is TGTGCCTTAGACCGATACACTGAAGCTTTCTTT.

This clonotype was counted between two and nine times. CDR3 in amino acids: CASSGGLAGAVAKNIQYF. The CDR3 nucleotides read TGTGCCAGCAGTGGAGGACTAGCGGGAGCCGTAGCCAAAAACATTCAGTACTTC. V usage is TRBV25-1 and J usage is TRBJ2-4; TRBD2 matches 13 bases. The CDR3 contains 18 residues. Germline loops: CDR1 MGHDK, CDR2 SYGVNS. With 4 bases clipped from V and 0 bases from J, the junction kept 6 bases outside the gene matches.

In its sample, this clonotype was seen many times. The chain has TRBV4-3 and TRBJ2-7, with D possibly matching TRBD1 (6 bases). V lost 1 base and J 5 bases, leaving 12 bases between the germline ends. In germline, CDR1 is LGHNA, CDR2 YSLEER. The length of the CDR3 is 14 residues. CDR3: CASSQVAGVDEQYF. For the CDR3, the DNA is TGCGCCAGCAGCCAAGTGGCAGGGGTCGACGAGCAGTACTTC.

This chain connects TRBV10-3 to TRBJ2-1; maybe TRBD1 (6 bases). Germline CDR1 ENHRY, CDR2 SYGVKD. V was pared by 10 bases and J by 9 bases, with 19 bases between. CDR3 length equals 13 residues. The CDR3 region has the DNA TGTGCCAGCCGGGACAACTCTATAGGTGAGCAGTTCTTC. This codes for CASRDNSIGEQFF.

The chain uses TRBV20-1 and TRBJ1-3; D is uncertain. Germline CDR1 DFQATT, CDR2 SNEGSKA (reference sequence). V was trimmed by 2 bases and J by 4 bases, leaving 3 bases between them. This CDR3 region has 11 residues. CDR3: CSARKGNTIYF. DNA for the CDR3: TGCAGTGCTAGAAAAGGAAACACCATATATTTT.

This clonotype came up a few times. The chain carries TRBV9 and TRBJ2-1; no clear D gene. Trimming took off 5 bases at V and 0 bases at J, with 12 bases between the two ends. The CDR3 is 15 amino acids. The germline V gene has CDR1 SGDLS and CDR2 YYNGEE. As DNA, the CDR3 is TGTGCCAGCAGGGATCTCAAGAGCTCCTACAATGAGCAGTTCTTC. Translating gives CASRDLKSSYNEQFF.

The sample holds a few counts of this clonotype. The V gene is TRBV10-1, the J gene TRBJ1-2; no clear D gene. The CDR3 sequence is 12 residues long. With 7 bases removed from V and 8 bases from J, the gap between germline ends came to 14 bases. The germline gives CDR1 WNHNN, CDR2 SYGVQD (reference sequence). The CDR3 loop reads CASKIHRRGYTF. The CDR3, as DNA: TGCGCCAGCAAGATACATCGGCGGGGCTACACCTTC.

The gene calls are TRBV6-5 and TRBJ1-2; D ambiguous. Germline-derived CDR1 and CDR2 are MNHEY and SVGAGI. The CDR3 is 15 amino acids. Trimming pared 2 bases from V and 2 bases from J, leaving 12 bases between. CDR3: CASSYDTQKNYGYTF. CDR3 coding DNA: TGTGCCAGCAGTTACGACACGCAAAAAAACTATGGCTACACCTTC.

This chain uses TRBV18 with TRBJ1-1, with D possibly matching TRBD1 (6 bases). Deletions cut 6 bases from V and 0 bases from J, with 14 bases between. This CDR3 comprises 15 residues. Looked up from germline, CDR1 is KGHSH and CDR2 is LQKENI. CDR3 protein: CASSQQGQMNTEAFF. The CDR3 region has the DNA TGTGCCAGCTCCCAACAAGGACAGATGAACACTGAAGCTTTCTTT.

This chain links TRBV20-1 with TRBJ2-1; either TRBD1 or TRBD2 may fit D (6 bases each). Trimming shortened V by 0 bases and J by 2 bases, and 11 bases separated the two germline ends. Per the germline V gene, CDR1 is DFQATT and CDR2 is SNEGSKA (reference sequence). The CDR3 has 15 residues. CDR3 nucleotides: TGCAGTGCTAGAGAATCTGGGGGGCCCTACAATGAGCAGTTCTTC. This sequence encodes CSARESGGPYNEQFF.

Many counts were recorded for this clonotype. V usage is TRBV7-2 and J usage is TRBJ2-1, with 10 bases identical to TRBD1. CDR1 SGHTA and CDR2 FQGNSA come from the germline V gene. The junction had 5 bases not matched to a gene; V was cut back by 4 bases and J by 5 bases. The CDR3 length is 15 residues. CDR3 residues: CASSSPGQGHNEQFF. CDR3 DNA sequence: TGTGCCAGCAGCTCCCCGGGACAGGGGCACAATGAGCAGTTCTTC.

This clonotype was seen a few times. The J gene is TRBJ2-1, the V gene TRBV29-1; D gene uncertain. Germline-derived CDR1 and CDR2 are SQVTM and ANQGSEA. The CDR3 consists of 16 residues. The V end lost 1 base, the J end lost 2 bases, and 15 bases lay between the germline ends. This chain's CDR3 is CSVEGGRVEAYNEQFF. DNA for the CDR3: TGCAGCGTTGAAGGGGGTAGGGTAGAAGCCTACAATGAGCAGTTCTTC.

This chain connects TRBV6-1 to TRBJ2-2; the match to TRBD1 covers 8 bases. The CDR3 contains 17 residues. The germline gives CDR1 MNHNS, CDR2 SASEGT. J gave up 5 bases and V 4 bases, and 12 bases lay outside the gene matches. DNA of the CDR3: TGTGCCAGCAGTGCTCGGCCGGGACAGGCGAGGACCGGGGAGCTGTTTTTT. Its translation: CASSARPGQARTGELFF.

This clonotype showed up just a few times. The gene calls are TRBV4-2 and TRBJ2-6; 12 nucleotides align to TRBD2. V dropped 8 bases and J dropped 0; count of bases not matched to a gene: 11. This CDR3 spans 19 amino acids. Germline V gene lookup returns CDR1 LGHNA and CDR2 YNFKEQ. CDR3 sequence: CASLEGGLAGFSGANVLTF. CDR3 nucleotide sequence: TGTGCCAGCCTAGAAGGCGGACTAGCGGGGTTCTCTGGGGCCAACGTCCTGACTTTC.